Below are 10 T cell receptor beta chains sequenced from a single sample in a study of vaccination and CD4 T cells after COVID-19. TCRdb reprocessed the PCR reads via MiXCR and lists one record per CDR3 protein. The sample holds around 30,000 distinct CDR3 sequences, roughly 50% seen once. Time point denoted: late sampling 161 to 241 days after vaccination in a few convalescent patients. The sequences come from CD4+ T cells from blood, collected about 7 months after SARS-CoV-2 vaccination. The source of these receptors is a human donor who had recovered from COVID-19.

CDR3 residues: CSVDDLSYGYTF. The CDR3 DNA reads TGCAGCGTGGACGACCTGAGCTATGGCTACACCTTC. The V gene is TRBV29-1, the J gene TRBJ1-2, with D hard to call. The germline V gene encodes CDR1 SQVTM and CDR2 ANQGSEA. There are 12 residues in the CDR3. Trimming took off 6 bases at V and 4 bases at J, with 12 bases between the two ends.

The V and J genes are TRBV4-1 and TRBJ1-6; D gene ambiguous. Trimming cost V 1 base and J 13 bases, with 8 bases left between them. Looked up from germline, CDR1 is MGHRA and CDR2 is YSYEKL. CDR3 length: 12 amino acids. The CDR3: CASSQGIWPLHF. The CDR3 DNA reads as TGCGCCAGCAGCCAAGGGATCTGGCCCCTCCACTTT.

The V call is TRBV7-8, the J call TRBJ2-5; 10 nucleotides align to TRBD2. V lost 2 bases, J lost 3 bases, and 3 bases stayed unmatched. Germline CDR1 and CDR2: SGHVS and FQNEAQ. This CDR3 has 15 residues. For the CDR3, the DNA is TGTGCCAGCAGCTTAACCGGACTAGCGGAAGAGACCCAGTACTTC. This sequence encodes CASSLTGLAEETQYF.

The chain joins TRBV21-1 to TRBJ2-2. TRBV21-1 is deemed a pseudogene. This CDR3 has 16 amino acids. This CDR3 reads CASSKRRQASTGELFF. The DNA of the CDR3 is TGTGCCAGCAGCAAAAGGCGGCAGGCCTCCACCGGGGAGCTGTTTTTT.

V is TRBV7-3 and J is TRBJ2-3; D is unclear. Germline CDR1 and CDR2: SGHTA and FQGTGA. V was pared by 5 bases and J by 5 bases, with 17 bases between. The CDR3 extends over 15 amino acids. The CDR3 protein is CASSPSTGAGDTQYF. CDR3 coding DNA: TGTGCCAGCAGCCCCAGTACGGGCGCAGGAGATACGCAGTATTTT.

This clonotype was seen a few times. The chain recombines TRBV20-1 with TRBJ2-3, with 10 bases matching TRBD2. Germline V gene lookup returns CDR1 DFQATT and CDR2 SNEGSKA (reference sequence). V shed 3 bases, J shed 2 bases, and the junction held 5 bases outside the gene matches. The CDR3 has 15 residues. The CDR3: CSASTSGMSTDTQYF. DNA for the CDR3: TGCAGTGCTAGCACTAGCGGGATGTCCACAGATACGCAGTATTTT.

CDR3 loop: CSAPGPLPSNSPLHF. CDR3 bases: TGCAGTGCCCCCGGACCGCTCCCTAGCAATTCACCCCTCCACTTT. The gene calls are TRBV20-1 and TRBJ1-6; D remains ambiguous. The ends were cut back, 6 bases at V and 7 bases at J, with 19 bases in the middle. This CDR3 has 15 residues. The germline V gene encodes CDR1 DFQATT and CDR2 SNEGSKA (reference sequence).

This sequence joins TRBV6-1 and TRBJ2-5, with D unclear. CDR1 and CDR2 (germline): MNHNS, SASEGT. This CDR3 has 11 amino acids. V was trimmed by 6 bases and J by 5 bases, leaving 7 bases between them. The CDR3 loop reads CASSRDETQYF. CDR3 DNA: TGTGCCAGCAGCCGTGATGAGACCCAGTACTTC.

V is TRBV12-3 or TRBV12-4 and J is TRBJ2-5; 9 bases line up with TRBD2. The CDR3 covers 14 residues. V shed 3 bases, J shed 5 bases, and the junction held 4 bases outside the gene matches. CDR3 in amino acids: CASSLKREAETQYF. The CDR3 DNA sequence: TGTGCCAGCAGTTTGAAGCGGGAGGCGGAGACCCAGTACTTC.

The DNA for the CDR3 is TGTGCCAGCAGATCCCTGAGGGACGCCTCGTATGAGCAGTTCTTC. Its translation is CASRSLRDASYEQFF. This chain joins TRBV5-5 and TRBJ2-1; D is perhaps TRBD1 or TRBD2 (5 bases each). This CDR3 is 15 amino acids long. V gave up 5 bases and J gave up 8 bases, with 20 bases separating them. From germline, CDR1 is SGHKS and CDR2 YYEKEE (reference sequence). Full variable domain (remainder filled in from reference TRBV5-5 and TRBJ2-1): DAGVTQSPTHLIKTRGQQVTLRCSPISGHKSVSWYQQVLGQGPQFIFQYYEKEERGRGNFPDRFSARQFPNYSSELNVNALLLGDSALYLCASRSLRDASYEQFFGPGTRLTVL.